The 19 T cell receptor beta chains below all came from one sample that was sequenced in a study of T cell responses to AZD1222 COVID-19 vaccine. Some clones are missing from TCRdb's copy, which holds only in-frame ones; the method was immunoSEQ multiplex PCR. Among some 150,000 clones listed, around 90% were seen once. The sequencing here drew on peripheral blood, taken 28 days after the second AZD1222 dose. These receptor sequences come from an adult who received the AZD1222 COVID-19 vaccine.

This chain joins TRBV6-5 and TRBJ2-1; D remains ambiguous. Germline V gene sequence: CDR1 MNHEY, CDR2 SVGAGI. The CDR3 consists of 13 residues. V lost 4 bases, J lost 3 bases, and 7 bases lay in between. The CDR3 coding sequence is TGTGCCAGCAGTTCTTCTAGCTACAATGAGCAGTTCTTC. This codes for CASSSSSYNEQFF.

The rearrangement links TRBV7-9 to TRBJ1-1; D gene unclear. This CDR3 comprises 13 residues. V was cut by 1 base and J by 0 bases, with 3 bases left in between. Germline V CDR1 and CDR2: SEHNR, FQNEAQ (reference sequence). For the CDR3, the DNA is TGTGCCAGCAGCTTAGTGCTGAACACTGAAGCTTTCTTT. It translates to CASSLVLNTEAFF.

A single count supports this clone. V gene TRBV5-1 combines with J gene TRBJ2-2; weak D call: TRBD2 (6 bases). CDR1 is SGHRS, CDR2 YFSETQ, per germline. Trimming left V 0 bases short and J 7 bases short, with 13 bases between. CDR3 length: 15 amino acids. CDR3 sequence (DNA): TGCGCCAGCAGCTTGGGTTCGCTAGCGAGCGGGGAGCTGTTTTTT. It codes for CASSLGSLASGELFF.

The J gene is TRBJ1-2, the V gene TRBV25-1; a weak D match, TRBD1 (5 bases). V lost 3 bases and J lost 6, with 17 bases in between. This CDR3 comprises 15 residues. The germline V gene encodes CDR1 MGHDK and CDR2 SYGVNS. Written as DNA, the CDR3 is TGTGCCAGCAGTGACACCCTCGGGGACCTAAATGGCTACACCTTC. The encoded protein is CASSDTLGDLNGYTF.

V usage is TRBV7-9 and J usage is TRBJ2-7, with 8 positions matching TRBD1. Germline-derived CDR1 and CDR2 are SEHNR and FQNEAQ (reference sequence). This CDR3 region has 19 residues. J was trimmed by 4 bases and V by 5 bases; bases with no gene match: 22. The CDR3 reads CASSPGGGPRVGATYEQYF. CDR3 DNA sequence: TGTGCCAGCAGCCCAGGGGGCGGGCCGAGGGTAGGAGCAACGTACGAGCAGTACTTC.

A single count supports this clone. The chain combines TRBV12-5 with TRBJ2-7; 11 bases map to TRBD2. The V and J ends lost 3 bases and 2 bases, in that order; junction bases with no gene match: 12. CDR1 is LGHNT, CDR2 FRNRAP, per germline. The CDR3 has 18 amino acids. The CDR3 region is CASGFQISLAGGPYEQYF. CDR3 nucleotides: TGTGCTAGTGGTTTCCAGATTTCTCTAGCGGGAGGCCCCTACGAGCAGTACTTC.

The table lists this clone with a count of one. The chain has TRBV29-1 and TRBJ2-1; D remains unclear. The V gene's germline CDR1 is SQVTM and CDR2 ANQGSEA. This CDR3 is built from 12 residues. Trimming took 4 bases from V and 0 from J, leaving 4 bases between them. CDR3 DNA sequence: TGCAGCGTTGGCTCCTCCTACAATGAGCAGTTCTTC. It specifies CSVGSSYNEQFF.

The rearrangement uses TRBV2 and TRBJ1-1; D is unclear. CDR3 length: 15 residues. Germline assignment: CDR1 SNHLY and CDR2 FYNNEI. Trimming removed 6 bases from V and 0 bases from J, with 14 bases in between. The CDR3 sequence: CASRPPRGLNTEAFF. CDR3 sequence (DNA): TGTGCCAGCAGGCCCCCGCGCGGCTTGAACACTGAAGCTTTCTTT.

V and J are TRBV10-2 and TRBJ1-5, with D possibly matching TRBD1 (5 bases). CDR3 length: 15 amino acids. V was pared by 7 bases and J by 0 bases, with 13 bases between. The germline V gene encodes CDR1 WSHSY and CDR2 SAAADI. CDR3 nucleotide sequence: TGCGCCAGCATGGTCGGGACTGTTAGCAATCAGCCCCAGCATTTT. This codes for CASMVGTVSNQPQHF.

CDR3: CASSRARQETQYF. CDR3 bases: TGTGCCAGCTCACGGGCTCGGCAAGAGACCCAGTACTTC. The J gene is TRBJ2-5, the V gene TRBV18; D unclear. Germline CDR1 KGHSH, CDR2 LQKENI. V lost 4 bases to trimming and J lost 2 bases, with 8 bases between them. The CDR3 sequence is 13 residues long.

J is TRBJ1-2 and V is TRBV5-1; 7 bases line up with TRBD1. J was trimmed by 1 base and V by 5 bases; bases with no gene match: 14. Germline lookup yields CDR1 SGHRS and CDR2 YFSETQ. The CDR3 contains 17 residues. The CDR3 region is CASRMGTDEKFNYGYTF. The CDR3 nucleotides are TGCGCCAGCAGAATGGGGACAGACGAGAAGTTTAACTATGGCTACACCTTC.

V is TRBV6-6 and J is TRBJ2-3; D unresolved. With 0 bases removed from V and 0 bases from J, the gap between germline ends came to 4 bases. Germline CDR1 MNHNY, CDR2 SVGAGI (reference sequence). The CDR3 loop spans 14 amino acids. The CDR3 loop is CASSYSHSTDTQYF. The CDR3 region has the DNA TGTGCCAGCAGTTACTCCCACAGCACAGATACGCAGTATTTT.

The chain uses TRBV18 and TRBJ2-7; D possibly uses TRBD1 or TRBD2 (5 bases each). Trimming removed 3 bases at V and 3 bases at J, with 15 bases between. Germline assignment: CDR1 KGHSH and CDR2 LQKENI. The CDR3 loop spans 15 amino acids. CDR3: CASSPEPGRNYEQYF. In DNA form, the CDR3 reads TGTGCCAGCTCACCGGAGCCGGGACGGAACTACGAGCAGTACTTC.

The rearrangement joins TRBV19 to TRBJ2-7; D gene unclear. V was shortened by 3 bases and J by 7 bases, with 7 bases between the two germline ends. CDR1 is LNHDA, CDR2 SQIVND, per germline (reference sequence). The CDR3 totals 11 residues. The CDR3 loop is CASSMAEEQYF. CDR3 nucleotides: TGTGCCAGTAGTATGGCGGAAGAGCAGTACTTC.

The rearrangement links TRBV7-9 to TRBJ1-1; a possible D gene is TRBD1 (5 bases). This CDR3 region has 13 residues. Germline loops: CDR1 SEHNR, CDR2 FQNEAQ (reference sequence). Trimming pared 2 bases from V and 3 bases from J, leaving 7 bases between. Here the CDR3 reads CASSLLGDTEAFF. In DNA, the CDR3 is TGTGCCAGCAGCTTATTAGGGGACACTGAAGCTTTCTTT.

This clone was observed once. The V and J genes are TRBV10-2 and TRBJ1-6; D not certain. CDR1 and CDR2 from the germline V gene are WSHSY and SAAADI. The CDR3 runs 14 residues. The V gene lost 3 bases and the J gene lost 9 bases, with 12 bases spanning the gap. CDR3 region: CASSDVGPGSPLHF. The CDR3 nucleotides are TGCGCCAGCAGTGATGTAGGGCCTGGTTCACCCCTCCACTTT.

This chain links TRBV29-1 with TRBJ1-4; maybe TRBD1 (5 bases). CDR1 SQVTM and CDR2 ANQGSEA come from the germline V gene. The CDR3 has 12 amino acids. Trimming shortened V by 1 base and J by 8 bases, and 8 bases separated the two germline ends. CDR3 sequence reads: CSVEAPGEKLFF. The CDR3 DNA sequence: TGCAGCGTTGAAGCCCCAGGGGAAAAACTGTTTTTT.

V is TRBV11-2 and J is TRBJ2-1; 10 nucleotides align to TRBD1. Germline V gives CDR1 SGHAT, CDR2 FQNNGV. The CDR3 length is 15 residues. The V and J ends lost 5 bases and 3 bases, in that order; junction bases with no gene match: 4. CDR3 protein: CASSRTGGHYNEQFF. In DNA form, the CDR3 reads TGTGCCAGCAGCCGGACAGGGGGACACTACAATGAGCAGTTCTTC.

The chain combines TRBV14 with TRBJ2-7; TRBD1 is a possible D gene (6 bases). Germline values: CDR1 SGHDN, CDR2 FVKESK. This CDR3 is built from 15 residues. Trimming stripped 3 bases from V and 2 bases from J, with 14 bases between. CDR3 amino acids: CASSQVQGSAYEQYF. CDR3 sequence (DNA): TGTGCCAGCAGCCAGGTTCAGGGGAGTGCCTACGAGCAGTACTTC.